One and the same sample provided the 24 T cell receptor beta chains below, sequenced in a study of shared clonotypes between healthy human individuals. Sequencing used immunoSEQ multiplex PCR; TCRdb keeps in-frame clones, though not all of them. The sample shows 2,500,000 or so clones, around 90% of them seen only once. Sequenced sample: naive CD4+ T cells from PBMCs. Subset reported: CD45RA+ positively selected. These receptors originate from a young man in good health. Some clones in this sample may be carry-over from other donors' samples.

The genes are TRBV6-1 and TRBJ2-3; 12 bases map to TRBD2. V was clipped by 3 bases and J by 0 bases; unmatched bases: 10. The CDR3 covers 19 residues. CDR1 is MNHNS and CDR2 is SASEGT in the germline V gene. CDR3 in DNA: TGTGCCAGCAGTGAGGGGACTAGCGGGCCGGGGGTTAGCACAGATACGCAGTATTTT. Protein sequence: CASSEGTSGPGVSTDTQYF.

Details on this clone: Additional DNA sequences in this sample encode the identical CDR3. The V and J genes are TRBV29-1 and TRBJ1-2; weak D call: TRBD1 (6 bases). V lost 2 bases and J lost 2, with 9 bases in between. The CDR3 is made up of 13 amino acids. Per the germline V gene, CDR1 is SQVTM and CDR2 is ANQGSEA. CDR3 nucleotide sequence: TGCAGCGTTGAAAGGACAGCGAACTATGGCTACACCTTC. It translates to CSVERTANYGYTF. The variable domain in full, with the rest retrieved from reference TRBV29-1 and TRBJ1-2, is SAVISQKPSRDICQRGTSLTIQCQVDSQVTMMFWYRQQPGQSLTLIATANQGSEATYESGFVIDKFPISRPNLTFSTLTVSNMSPEDSSIYLCSVERTANYGYTFGSGTRLTVV.

V is TRBV7-6 and J is TRBJ2-2, with 8 bases matching TRBD2. CDR1 and CDR2 from the germline V gene are SGHVS and FNYEAQ. Losses at the gene ends were 5 bases for V and 5 bases for J; bases not matched to a gene: 10. The CDR3 has 16 residues. CDR3 nucleotide sequence: TGTGCCAGCAGCGACACTTGGACTAGCTTGACCGGGGAGCTGTTTTTT. Amino acids: CASSDTWTSLTGELFF.

This chain joins TRBV7-2 and TRBJ2-3, with a possible D match to TRBD2 (5 bases). There are 15 residues in the CDR3. The germline CDR1 and CDR2 sequences are SGHTA and FQGNSA. The V gene lost 5 bases and the J gene lost 7 bases, with 19 bases spanning the gap. CDR3 DNA sequence: TGTGCCAGCAGCCCTGATACTAGTGTAGCAAATACGCAGTATTTT. Its protein is CASSPDTSVANTQYF.

CDR3 nucleotide sequence: TGCAGCGTTGAAATTTCAGGGGGCGGTGAAAAACTGTTTTTT. Protein product: CSVEISGGGEKLFF. The chain joins TRBV29-1 to TRBJ1-4; 8 nucleotides match TRBD1. Unmatched junction bases numbered 6, after V lost 2 bases and J lost 7 bases. The CDR3 spans 14 residues. Germline CDR1 and CDR2: SQVTM and ANQGSEA.

This chain joins TRBV4-1 and TRBJ2-1, with a weak D call TRBD1 (6 bases). This CDR3 is 16 amino acids long. Per germline, CDR1 MGHRA and CDR2 YSYEKL. V lost 3 bases to trimming and J lost 0 bases, with 12 bases between them. The CDR3 region is CASSHDTGSSYNEQFF. CDR3 sequence (DNA): TGCGCCAGCAGCCATGATACAGGGAGCTCCTACAATGAGCAGTTCTTC.

Here the CDR3 reads CASSLGRDSEQYF. DNA of the CDR3: TGCGCCAGCAGCTTGGGACGGGATAGCGAGCAGTACTTC. The chain links TRBV5-1 to TRBJ2-7, with TRBD2 as a possible D gene (5 bases). The length of the CDR3 is 13 residues. The V and J ends lost 0 bases and 6 bases respectively, with 10 bases between them. CDR1 and CDR2 (germline): SGHRS, YFSETQ.

The chain uses TRBV7-9 and TRBJ2-7; D could derive from TRBD1 or TRBD2 (5 bases each). From germline, CDR1 is SEHNR and CDR2 FQNEAQ (reference sequence). The CDR3 has 14 amino acids. Trimming removed 5 bases at V and 2 bases at J, with 13 bases between. The CDR3 protein is CASSLTPGPYEQYF. The CDR3 DNA follows: TGTGCCAGCAGCCTAACCCCGGGGCCCTACGAGCAGTACTTC. The full variable domain, completed using reference TRBV7-9 and TRBJ2-7, is DTGVSQNPRHKITKRGQNVTFRCDPISEHNRLYWYRQTLGQGPEFLTYFQNEAQLEKSRLLSDRFSAERPKGSFSTLEIQRTEQGDSAMYLCASSLTPGPYEQYFGPGTRLTVT.

Note on this clone: The identical CDR3 is also encoded by other nucleotide sequences in the sample. J is TRBJ2-1 and V is TRBV5-4; D is undetermined. CDR1 is SGHNT and CDR2 is YYREEE in the germline V gene (reference sequence). The CDR3 loop spans 15 amino acids. Trimming took 3 bases from V and 0 from J, leaving 10 bases between them. CDR3 nucleotide sequence: TGTGCCAGCAGCTCCGGAGCGTCCTCCTACAATGAGCAGTTCTTC. Translating it yields CASSSGASSYNEQFF.

This chain uses TRBV18 with TRBJ2-7; 8 bases align to TRBD1. Germline V gene data show CDR1 as KGHSH and CDR2 as LQKENI. The CDR3 sequence is 14 residues long. The junction had 6 bases not matched to a gene; V was cut back by 4 bases and J by 4 bases. The CDR3 sequence is CASSLSGTGYEQYF. CDR3 DNA: TGTGCCAGCTCACTCTCCGGGACAGGTTACGAGCAGTACTTC.

The V and J genes are TRBV18 and TRBJ2-7; D is perhaps TRBD1 (7 bases). Trimming pared 6 bases from V and 2 bases from J, leaving 17 bases between. The CDR3 is 15 amino acids. Germline lookup yields CDR1 KGHSH and CDR2 LQKENI. The CDR3 sequence is CASSSQEGATYEQYF. The CDR3 DNA reads TGTGCCAGCTCCTCCCAGGAGGGGGCGACCTACGAGCAGTACTTC. Complete variable domain (other parts from reference TRBV18 and TRBJ2-7): NAGVMQNPRHLVRRRGQEARLRCSPMKGHSHVYWYRQLPEEGLKFMVYLQKENIIDESGMPKERFSAEFPKEGPSILRIQQVVRGDSAAYFCASSSQEGATYEQYFGPGTRLTVT.

The V and J genes are TRBV9 and TRBJ2-1, with D perhaps TRBD2 (5 bases). In germline, CDR1 is SGDLS, CDR2 YYNGEE. V shed 3 bases and J shed 8 bases, with 12 bases lying between them. The CDR3 has 13 residues. This chain's CDR3 is CASSGTSHDEQFF. CDR3 nucleotides: TGTGCCAGCAGCGGAACTAGTCACGATGAGCAGTTCTTC.

The chain links TRBV6-1 to TRBJ1-6; D may be TRBD1 (5 bases). Per germline, CDR1 MNHNS and CDR2 SASEGT. V was cut by 6 bases and J by 5 bases, with 14 bases left in between. The CDR3 runs to 15 residues. The CDR3 loop reads CASRVSRADNSPLHF. The CDR3 region has the DNA TGTGCCAGCAGAGTTTCCAGGGCCGATAATTCACCCCTCCACTTT.

The chain combines TRBV28 with TRBJ2-7; D is possibly TRBD1 (5 bases). The CDR3 is made up of 14 amino acids. The V end was cut by 6 bases, the J end by 3 bases, with 15 bases between. Germline assignment: CDR1 MDHEN and CDR2 SYDVKM. The CDR3 nucleotides are TGTGCCAGCAGCCGCTTAGGGGTAGACTACGAGCAGTACTTC. Translated: CASSRLGVDYEQYF.

CDR3 loop: CASSLGGIGTEAFF. CDR3 DNA: TGTGCCAGCAGCTTGGGGGGGATCGGCACTGAAGCTTTCTTT. The J gene is TRBJ1-1, the V gene TRBV5-4, with D possibly matching TRBD1 (5 bases). The CDR3 contains 14 residues. Trimming took off 0 bases at V and 4 bases at J, with 10 bases between the two ends. Germline CDR1 is SGHNT and CDR2 is YYREEE (reference sequence).

This clone was seen once. Other DNA sequences within the sample encode an identical CDR3. This chain links TRBV28 with TRBJ2-7; TRBD1 matches 8 bases. There are 15 residues in the CDR3. Per germline, CDR1 MDHEN and CDR2 SYDVKM. V lost 3 bases and J lost 4; bases outside the gene matches: 8. CDR3 protein: CASSLGGQGTYEQYF. CDR3 nucleotides: TGTGCCAGCAGTTTGGGCGGACAGGGAACTTACGAGCAGTACTTC.

The chain recombines TRBV30 with TRBJ2-1; tentatively, D is TRBD1 or TRBD2 (5 bases each). The germline gives CDR1 GTSNPN, CDR2 SVGIG (reference sequence). CDR3 length: 12 amino acids. V lost 0 bases and J lost 10, with 10 bases in between. The CDR3 is CAWSVTGREQFF. The CDR3 DNA reads as TGTGCCTGGAGTGTAACGGGACGGGAGCAGTTCTTC. Full variable domain (rest looked up from reference TRBV30 and TRBJ2-1): SQTIHQWPATLVQPVGSPLSLECTVEGTSNPNLYWYRQAAGRGLQLLFYSVGIGQISSEVPQNLSASRPQDRQFILSSKKLLLSDSGFYLCAWSVTGREQFFGPGTRLTVL.

The chain carries TRBV27 and TRBJ2-7; no reliable D call. This CDR3 is 14 amino acids long. CDR1 MNHEY and CDR2 SMNVEV come from the germline V gene (reference sequence). The V and J ends lost 4 bases and 2 bases respectively, with 12 bases between them. CDR3 sequence reads: CASSSPISPYEQYF. DNA of the CDR3: TGTGCCAGCAGTTCCCCGATAAGCCCCTACGAGCAGTACTTC.

The rearrangement links TRBV6-1 to TRBJ1-4; D uncertain. The CDR3 extends over 14 amino acids. With 6 bases removed from V and 0 bases from J, the gap between germline ends came to 8 bases. Germline V CDR1 and CDR2: MNHNS, SASEGT. Here the CDR3 DNA reads TGTGCCAGCAGAGCTTTTACAACTAATGAAAAACTGTTTTTT. This encodes CASRAFTTNEKLFF.

V and J are TRBV28 and TRBJ1-6; possible D gene TRBD1, 5 bases. Germline assignment: CDR1 MDHEN and CDR2 SYDVKM. Trimming pared 6 bases from V and 7 bases from J, leaving 13 bases between. The CDR3 contains 14 residues. CDR3 sequence reads: CASSALQANSPLHF. The CDR3 DNA is TGTGCCAGCAGCGCGCTACAGGCCAATTCACCCCTCCACTTT.

Remarks on this clone: The junction and the germline gene differ at one end; a read error may be behind it. V is TRBV25-1 and J is TRBJ2-2; TRBD2 matches 12 bases. This CDR3 has 16 amino acids. CDR1 and CDR2 (germline): MGHDK, SYGVNS. CDR3 in amino acids: CASSALGTSGPGGLFF. Here the CDR3 DNA reads TGTGCCAGCAGTGCCCTCGGGACTAGCGGGCCAGGGGGGCTGTTTTTT.

Comments on this clone: Within the sample, other DNA sequences also encode this same CDR3. The CDR3 reads CASSLADRNTGELFF. Written as DNA, the CDR3 is TGCGCCAGCAGCTTGGCAGACAGGAACACCGGGGAGCTGTTTTTT. J is TRBJ2-2 and V is TRBV5-1, with D possibly matching TRBD1 (5 bases). Germline CDR1 SGHRS, CDR2 YFSETQ. Trimming left V 0 bases short and J 1 base short, with 7 bases between. CDR3 length: 15 amino acids.

The chain couples TRBV5-4 to TRBJ2-7; D might be TRBD1 (6 bases). The CDR3 sequence is 15 residues long. Germline CDR1 SGHNT, CDR2 YYREEE (reference sequence). Trimming stripped 0 bases from V and 3 bases from J, with 13 bases between. CDR3 bases: TGTGCCAGCAGCTTGGCGCGGCAGGGACACTACGAGCAGTACTTC. This encodes CASSLARQGHYEQYF.

The chain uses TRBV9 and TRBJ2-1; D unclear. Deletions cut 0 bases from V and 0 bases from J, with 7 bases between. This CDR3 comprises 15 residues. Per germline, CDR1 SGDLS and CDR2 YYNGEE. CDR3 loop: CASSVGSISYNEQFF. Here the CDR3 DNA reads TGTGCCAGCAGCGTAGGGTCGATCTCCTACAATGAGCAGTTCTTC.